The next 28 T cell receptor beta chains were all read from a single sample in a study of blood T cell repertoires in COVID-19. Profiled with immunoSEQ multiplex PCR; TCRdb holds only in-frame clones, not every one. The table lists tens of thousands of clones, around nine tenths of them singletons. Material for sequencing was peripheral blood. These receptors came from a man aged 45-65 years with active COVID-19.

This chain connects TRBV7-9 to TRBJ2-3, with D possibly matching TRBD1 (7 bases). From germline, CDR1 is SEHNR and CDR2 FQNEAQ (reference sequence). Trimming took off 5 bases at V and 0 bases at J, with 12 bases between the two ends. The CDR3 has 15 residues. Written as DNA, the CDR3 is TGTGCCAGCAGCCCGACAGGGACTAGCACAGATACGCAGTATTTT. It is translated as CASSPTGTSTDTQYF.

The chain employs TRBV6-5 and TRBJ2-7, with 8 bases aligning to TRBD1. Germline V gene sequence: CDR1 MNHEY, CDR2 SVGAGI. J lost 4 bases, V lost 4 bases, and 6 bases had no gene match. This CDR3 is 14 amino acids long. CDR3: CASSSRTGSYEQYF. The CDR3 DNA follows: TGTGCCAGCAGTTCCCGGACAGGGAGTTACGAGCAGTACTTC.

The V gene is TRBV10-3, the J gene TRBJ2-7, with TRBD2 matching over 8 bases. The junction had 8 bases not matched to a gene; V was cut back by 5 bases and J by 2 bases. CDR1 is ENHRY, CDR2 SYGVKD, per germline. The CDR3 is made up of 15 amino acids. The CDR3 DNA sequence: TGTGCCATCAGTACCGGGACTAGTTCGACCTACGAGCAGTACTTC. Translation: CAISTGTSSTYEQYF.

The V and J genes are TRBV6-2 or TRBV6-3 and TRBJ1-1, with 9 bases identical to TRBD1. CDR1 MNHEY and CDR2 SVGEGT come from the germline V gene. V lost 5 bases, J lost 7 bases, and 11 bases stayed unmatched. The CDR3 runs 15 residues. In DNA, the CDR3 is TGTGCCAGCAGTCATTTGGACAGGGGATCGAGTGAAGCTTTCTTT. It yields the protein CASSHLDRGSSEAFF.

This clone occurred once. The rearrangement links TRBV27 to TRBJ1-1, with TRBD1 as a possible D gene (5 bases). CDR3 length: 14 residues. V lost 0 bases to trimming and J lost 9 bases, with 14 bases between them. The germline V gene has CDR1 MNHEY and CDR2 SMNVEV (reference sequence). This chain's CDR3 is CASSLSAGGDKAFF. CDR3 bases: TGTGCCAGCAGTTTATCGGCCGGGGGAGACAAAGCTTTCTTT.

The chain's CDR3 is CASSTLPGGYTF. CDR3 DNA: TGTGCCAGCAGCACCCTACCCGGTGGCTACACCTTC. The V gene is TRBV6-2 or TRBV6-3, the J gene TRBJ1-2; D uncertain. Trimming took off 6 bases at V and 7 bases at J, with 12 bases between the two ends. CDR3 length equals 12 residues. The germline CDR1 and CDR2 sequences are MNHEY and SVGEGT.

The chain couples TRBV3-1 (or the pseudogene TRBV3-2) to TRBJ2-3, with D possibly matching TRBD1 (5 bases). The CDR3 runs to 15 residues. V was shortened by 4 bases and J by 2 bases, with 13 bases between the two germline ends. CDR1 is LGHDT, CDR2 YNNKEL, per germline (reference sequence). CDR3 DNA sequence: TGTGCCAGCAGCCCTACTTCAGGGAACACAGATACGCAGTATTTT. It yields the protein CASSPTSGNTDTQYF.

The chain is built from TRBV4-3 and TRBJ2-3, with 13 bases aligning to TRBD2. V dropped 3 bases and J dropped 5; count of bases not matched to a gene: 5. CDR1 LGHNA and CDR2 YSLEER come from the germline V gene. The CDR3 length is 16 residues. CDR3 residues: CASSQRTSGRVDTQYF. For the CDR3, the DNA is TGCGCCAGCAGCCAGAGGACTAGCGGGAGAGTAGATACGCAGTATTTT.

The V gene is TRBV7-9, the J gene TRBJ1-3; no reliable D call. CDR3 length: 15 residues. CDR1 is SEHNR and CDR2 is FQNEAQ in the germline V gene (reference sequence). Trimming pared 0 bases from V and 0 bases from J, leaving 6 bases between. CDR3 in amino acids: CASSLAPSSGNTIYF. CDR3 nucleotides: TGTGCCAGCAGCTTAGCCCCCAGCTCTGGAAACACCATATATTTT.

The chain joins TRBV7-3 to TRBJ2-1; 7 bases are a match to TRBD2. V lost 5 bases and J lost 9; bases outside the gene matches: 10. In germline, CDR1 is SGHTA, CDR2 FQGTGA. CDR3 length equals 14 residues. CDR3 nucleotides: TGTGCCAGCAGCCTGTCGGGGGGTAGGAGTGAGCAGTTCTTC. Translation: CASSLSGGRSEQFF.

This clone has just one count. The chain joins TRBV6-5 to TRBJ2-2; 9 bases fit TRBD2. Germline V gives CDR1 MNHEY, CDR2 SVGAGI. V shed 6 bases and J 3 bases; nucleotides not matched to a gene: 2. CDR3 length: 14 amino acids. CDR3 sequence reads: CASRVAGDTGELFF. The CDR3 DNA is TGTGCCAGCAGAGTAGCGGGGGACACCGGGGAGCTGTTTTTT.

This chain links TRBV30 with TRBJ1-2; 10 bases are a match to TRBD1. J was trimmed by 5 bases and V by 2 bases; bases with no gene match: 11. The CDR3 spans 16 residues. CDR1 is GTSNPN, CDR2 SVGIG, per germline (reference sequence). CDR3 sequence reads: CAWSSRAGQGDYGYTF. The CDR3 DNA reads TGTGCCTGGAGTTCCCGCGCCGGACAGGGGGATTATGGCTACACCTTC.

Here the CDR3 reads CASSPGGWGEAFF. DNA of the CDR3: TGTGCCAGCAGCCCAGGGGGCTGGGGTGAAGCTTTCTTT. The V and J genes are TRBV2 and TRBJ1-1; the match to TRBD1 covers 8 bases. V trimming: 6 bases; J trimming: 7 bases; junction bases outside the gene matches: 7. This CDR3 has 13 residues. Germline CDR1 is SNHLY and CDR2 is FYNNEI.

The genes are TRBV3-1 (or the pseudogene TRBV3-2) and TRBJ2-5; tentatively, D is TRBD1 (5 bases). The CDR3 length is 16 residues. Germline assignment: CDR1 LGHDT and CDR2 YNNKEL (reference sequence). Trimming cost V 4 bases and J 2 bases, with 17 bases left between them. CDR3 amino acids: CASSLAPQAIQETQYF. Written as DNA, the CDR3 is TGTGCCAGCAGCCTGGCCCCACAGGCCATACAAGAGACCCAGTACTTC.

The chain employs TRBV9 and TRBJ2-1, with 14 bases identical to TRBD2. The CDR3 runs 15 residues. With V trimmed by 0 bases and J by 9 bases, 2 bases remained unmatched. Germline V CDR1 and CDR2: SGDLS, YYNGEE. The CDR3 DNA reads as TGTGCCAGCAGCGTAGGACTAGCGGGAGGGATTGAGCAGTTCTTC. It encodes CASSVGLAGGIEQFF.

This rearrangement joins TRBV9 to TRBJ2-3, with 12 nucleotides matching TRBD1. Looked up from germline, CDR1 is SGDLS and CDR2 is YYNGEE. V lost 3 bases to trimming and J lost 6 bases; unmatched junction nucleotides: 8. The CDR3 extends over 16 amino acids. CDR3 coding DNA: TGTGCCAGCAGCGAGAGGGCCGGGACAGGGGGCGATACGCAGTATTTT. Amino acids: CASSERAGTGGDTQYF.

The chain employs TRBV3-1 (or the pseudogene TRBV3-2) and TRBJ2-3; D is ambiguous. The germline gives CDR1 LGHDT, CDR2 YNNKEL (reference sequence). The CDR3 sequence is 17 residues long. V gave up 2 bases and J gave up 1 base, with 16 bases separating them. For the CDR3, the DNA is TGTGCCAGCAGCCAACCGCTGACTCCCTCTGGCACAGATACGCAGTATTTT. This translates into CASSQPLTPSGTDTQYF.

The chain uses TRBV7-2 and TRBJ1-5, with D possibly TRBD1 on 5 matching bases. With 1 base removed from V and 9 bases from J, the gap between germline ends came to 13 bases. Germline lookup yields CDR1 SGHTA and CDR2 FQGNSA. This CDR3 spans 14 amino acids. CDR3 protein: CASSLDGGGRPQHF. CDR3 nucleotide sequence: TGTGCCAGCAGCTTAGATGGGGGGGGTAGGCCCCAGCATTTT.

The chain recombines TRBV19 with TRBJ2-1; 8 bases fit TRBD2. Germline V CDR1 and CDR2: LNHDA, SQIVND (reference sequence). The CDR3 has 16 residues. V lost 3 bases and J lost 9; bases outside the gene matches: 13. The DNA for the CDR3 is TGTGCCAGTAGTATGGGGAGCGGGAGATCATGGGGTGAGCAGTTCTTC. Encoded protein: CASSMGSGRSWGEQFF.

The chain joins TRBV2 to TRBJ2-5; 7 bases line up with TRBD2. Trimming removed 1 base from V and 5 bases from J; junction bases left unmatched: 4. There are 14 residues in the CDR3. Germline V gene data show CDR1 as SNHLY and CDR2 as FYNNEI. The CDR3 DNA sequence: TGTGCCAGCAGTGAAGGGACTAGTGGTGAGACCCAGTACTTC. Amino acids: CASSEGTSGETQYF.

The V gene is TRBV5-1, the J gene TRBJ1-2, with D unclear. Germline CDR1 reads SGHRS; CDR2 reads YFSETQ. V was pared by 2 bases and J by 6 bases, with 17 bases between. The CDR3 is 15 amino acids. The CDR3 bases are TGCGCCAGCAGCTTAAGAGGATCCTCCACGGATGGCTACACCTTC. Residues: CASSLRGSSTDGYTF.

The chain has TRBV9 and TRBJ2-1; TRBD2 agrees at 8 bases. The germline V gene encodes CDR1 SGDLS and CDR2 YYNGEE. CDR3 length: 16 residues. V lost 4 bases and J lost 4; bases outside the gene matches: 10. DNA for the CDR3: TGTGCCAGCAGCCCCCGTACTAGCGGTCTATACAATGAGCAGTTCTTC. Amino acid sequence: CASSPRTSGLYNEQFF.

The gene calls are TRBV6-2 or TRBV6-3 and TRBJ2-5; perhaps TRBD2 as D (5 bases). With 6 bases removed from V and 5 bases from J, the gap between germline ends came to 13 bases. The germline gives CDR1 MNHEY, CDR2 SVGEGT. The CDR3 contains 13 residues. The CDR3: CASSRGPEETQYF. As DNA, the CDR3 is TGTGCCAGCAGCCGAGGGCCGGAGGAGACCCAGTACTTC.

V gene TRBV19 combines with J gene TRBJ2-1; TRBD1 matches 8 bases. The CDR3 extends over 13 amino acids. CDR1 and CDR2 (germline): LNHDA, SQIVND (reference sequence). V was pared by 7 bases and J by 8 bases, with 7 bases of the junction left unmatched. Here the CDR3 DNA reads TGTGCCAGTACCCGACAGGGGTGGGATGAGCAGTTCTTC. Protein sequence: CASTRQGWDEQFF.

The chain has TRBV7-9 and TRBJ1-2, with D tentatively TRBD1 (5 bases). Trimming cost V 1 base and J 7 bases, with 13 bases left between them. In germline, CDR1 is SEHNR, CDR2 FQNEAQ (reference sequence). The CDR3 runs to 14 residues. This CDR3 is CASSLVSQGSGYTF. The CDR3 DNA sequence: TGTGCCAGCAGCTTAGTTTCGCAGGGTTCTGGCTACACCTTC. Full variable domain (remainder filled in from reference TRBV7-9 and TRBJ1-2): DTGVSQNPRHKITKRGQNVTFRCDPISEHNRLYWYRQTLGQGPEFLTYFQNEAQLEKSRLLSDRFSAERPKGSFSTLEIQRTEQGDSAMYLCASSLVSQGSGYTFGSGTRLTVV.

The rearrangement joins TRBV11-2 to TRBJ2-5; TRBD2 agrees at 9 bases. The germline CDR1 and CDR2 sequences are SGHAT and FQNNGV. This CDR3 spans 15 amino acids. The V segment lost 1 base and the J segment 6 bases; nucleotides outside the gene matches: 6. CDR3 sequence reads: CASSLATTSGQTQYF. The CDR3 nucleotides read TGTGCCAGCAGCTTAGCTACGACTAGCGGACAGACCCAGTACTTC.

There are a few counts of this clone. This chain connects TRBV30 to TRBJ1-2; weak D call: TRBD1 (6 bases). The CDR3 totals 12 residues. Germline-derived CDR1 and CDR2 are GTSNPN and SVGIG (reference sequence). The V gene lost 0 bases and the J gene lost 6 bases, with 8 bases spanning the gap. The CDR3 nucleotides are TGTGCCTGGAGTGTAGAGGGGGATGGCTACACCTTC. Its protein product is CAWSVEGDGYTF.

The J gene is TRBJ2-1, the V gene TRBV7-8; D possibly corresponds to TRBD1 (6 bases). The V end was cut by 2 bases, the J end by 1 base, with 9 bases between. The CDR3 contains 15 residues. CDR1 is SGHVS and CDR2 is FQNEAQ in the germline V gene. CDR3 loop: CASSLKGGSYNEQFF. The CDR3 DNA reads as TGTGCCAGCAGCTTAAAAGGGGGTTCCTACAATGAGCAGTTCTTC.